This T cell receptor beta chain was observed in a study of T cell responses to AZD1222 COVID-19 vaccine. To note about this clone: Its target is unknown.

The table came from immunoSEQ multiplex PCR; TCRdb's copy has only in-frame clones and leaves some out. Here the sample spans approximately 96,000 clones, about 86% being singletons. With 6 bases removed from V and 6 bases from J, the gap between germline ends came to 8 bases. The CDR3 has 11 residues. Per germline, CDR1 MNHEY and CDR2 SVGEGT. Second doses that came at about 4 or about 12 weeks were put together. Study-level points and caveats: Clonal diversity was possibly underestimated, and the donors were mostly white British, with more females. Regions 160-218 and 743-854 held dominance among vaccine-associated CD4 TCRs, which spanned spike. None of the repertoires were sampled until the peak T cell response had passed.

This specimen was peripheral blood, taken 28 days after the second AZD1222 dose. The clonotype originates from an adult who received the AZD1222 COVID-19 vaccine. The chain carries TRBV6-2 or TRBV6-3 and TRBJ1-1; D gene uncertain. The DNA for the CDR3 is TGTGCCAGCAGCCACGGGGCTGAAGCTTTCTTT. It codes for CASSHGAEAFF.